The 7 T cell receptor beta chains in this list originate from one sample, sequenced in a study of identifying expanded T cells in peripheral blood. Using immunoSEQ multiplex PCR, the repertoire was profiled, and TCRdb retains in-frame clones only, with some absent. The table has some 120,000 clones, more than 80% seen once; the top ten hold 3.3%. The specimen was blood. The receptors originated from a person aged 18 to 75 in good health.

This rearrangement joins TRBV5-1 to TRBJ2-1; D is possibly TRBD2 (5 bases). V gave up 2 bases and J gave up 8 bases, with 11 bases separating them. Germline V gives CDR1 SGHRS, CDR2 YFSETQ. The CDR3 spans 13 residues. The CDR3 is CASSLRLTDEQFF. The CDR3 DNA is TGCGCCAGCAGCTTAAGACTAACCGATGAGCAGTTCTTC.

The rearrangement joins TRBV11-2 to TRBJ1-6; unclear D gene. Germline V gene lookup returns CDR1 SGHAT and CDR2 FQNNGV. Trimming cost V 1 base and J 0 bases, with 7 bases left between them. This CDR3 has 16 residues. The CDR3 region has the DNA TGTGCCAGCAGCTTAGTATTGGGCTCCTATAATTCACCCCTCCACTTT. Its translation is CASSLVLGSYNSPLHF.

The genes are TRBV27 and TRBJ2-7; D is possibly TRBD1 or TRBD2 (5 bases each). The CDR3 consists of 13 residues. The ends were cut back, 4 bases at V and 4 bases at J, with 11 bases in the middle. Germline V gives CDR1 MNHEY, CDR2 SMNVEV (reference sequence). The chain's CDR3 is CASSWDPSYEQYF. The DNA of the CDR3 is TGTGCCAGCAGTTGGGACCCCTCGTACGAGCAGTACTTC.

The chain has TRBV5-6 and TRBJ1-1; 7 positions match TRBD1. Germline lookup yields CDR1 SGHDT and CDR2 YYEEEE. This CDR3 has 14 amino acids. The junction had 10 bases not matched to a gene; V was cut back by 7 bases and J by 4 bases. The CDR3 DNA is TGTGCCAGCCAGGGGGACAGTTTCGCCACTGAAGCTTTCTTT. It yields the protein CASQGDSFATEAFF.

This sequence joins TRBV5-6 and TRBJ2-5; D is uncertain. Germline lookup yields CDR1 SGHDT and CDR2 YYEEEE. V was shortened by 0 bases and J by 2 bases, with 8 bases between the two germline ends. The CDR3 has 14 amino acids. For the CDR3, the DNA is TGTGCCAGCAGCTTGGAACCAGATCAAGAGACCCAGTACTTC. It encodes CASSLEPDQETQYF.

This clone was seen a single time. The chain has TRBV5-1 and TRBJ1-1, with no clear D. Trimming shortened V by 0 bases and J by 1 base, and 10 bases separated the two germline ends. The germline gives CDR1 SGHRS, CDR2 YFSETQ. The CDR3 is made up of 15 amino acids. This CDR3 is CASSLAGRKNTEAFF. DNA for the CDR3: TGCGCCAGCAGCTTGGCCGGACGGAAGAACACTGAAGCTTTCTTT.

This clone was seen only a few times. V gene TRBV10-2 combines with J gene TRBJ1-1; D possibly corresponds to TRBD1 (6 bases). The length of the CDR3 is 14 residues. The V end lost 3 bases, the J end lost 2 bases, and 10 bases lay between the germline ends. Germline CDR1 and CDR2: WSHSY and SAAADI. The CDR3 DNA is TGCGCCAGCAGTGAAGGGGGTGGAAACACTGAAGCTTTCTTT. It translates to CASSEGGGNTEAFF.